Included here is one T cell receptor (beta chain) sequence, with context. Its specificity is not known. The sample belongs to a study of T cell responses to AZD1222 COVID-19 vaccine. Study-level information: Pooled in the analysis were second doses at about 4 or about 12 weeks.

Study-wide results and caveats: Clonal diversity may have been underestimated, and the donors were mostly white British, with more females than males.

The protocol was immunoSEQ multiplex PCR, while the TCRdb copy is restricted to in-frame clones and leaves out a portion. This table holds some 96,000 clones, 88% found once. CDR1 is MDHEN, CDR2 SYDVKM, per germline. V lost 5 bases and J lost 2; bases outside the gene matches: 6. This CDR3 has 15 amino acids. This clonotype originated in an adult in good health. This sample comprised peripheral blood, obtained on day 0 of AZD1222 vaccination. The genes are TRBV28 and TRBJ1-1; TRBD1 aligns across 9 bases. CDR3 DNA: TGTGCCAGCAGTCCTACAGGGGGCTTTAACACTGAAGCTTTCTTT. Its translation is CASSPTGGFNTEAFF.